The 3 T cell receptor beta chains reported below all come from one sample, sequenced in a study of vaccination and CD4 T cells after COVID-19. Stated treatment: roughly ten-day PBMC culture with coronavirus spike peptide pools or control peptides (ViraFEST assay). Their specific antigens are unknown. The Oncomine TCR Beta short-read assay was applied to DNA of cultured CD4+ T cells. Via MiXCR, TCRdb re-called the PCR reads, giving one row per CDR3 protein. The profile covers about 18,000 distinct CDR3 sequences, with 78% appearing a single time and approximately 16% taken by the ten largest. This sample comprised CD4+ T cells from blood, cultured in vitro, obtained after SARS-CoV-2 vaccination. All receptors come from a human donor who received a COVID-19 vaccine.

The CDR3 protein is CATSRDNRDIYGYTF. The CDR3 region has the DNA TGTGCCACCAGCAGAGATAACAGAGATATCTATGGCTACACCTTC. The V and J genes are TRBV15 and TRBJ1-2; D gene uncertain. V was trimmed by 0 bases and J by 4 bases, leaving 12 bases between them. The CDR3 is 15 amino acids. Germline V gene sequence: CDR1 LNHNV, CDR2 YYDKDF (reference sequence).

This chain joins TRBV11-2 and TRBJ2-1; TRBD2 agrees at 11 bases. The CDR3 extends over 17 amino acids. The germline V gene has CDR1 SGHAT and CDR2 FQNNGV. V gave up 1 base and J gave up 4 bases; unmatched junction bases: 6. The CDR3 sequence is CASSLGLAGGFYNEQFF. The CDR3 nucleotides are TGTGCCAGCAGCTTAGGCCTAGCGGGAGGATTTTACAATGAGCAGTTCTTC.

This clonotype was observed once. The chain is built from TRBV20-1 and TRBJ2-1, with 8 bases matching TRBD1. Germline loops: CDR1 DFQATT, CDR2 SNEGSKA (reference sequence). The CDR3 contains 16 residues. V lost 0 bases, J lost 7 bases, and 11 bases stayed unmatched. For the CDR3, the DNA is TGCAGTGCTAGAGAGTTAGGACAGGGCCTGGGGAATGAGCAGTTCTTC. This translates into CSARELGQGLGNEQFF.